Listed below are T cell receptor beta chains from one sample, sequenced in a study of blood T cell repertoires in COVID-19. The protocol was immunoSEQ multiplex PCR, while the TCRdb copy is restricted to in-frame clones and leaves out a portion. The sample holds tens of thousands of clones, around 83% seen once. Sequenced: peripheral blood. All receptors derive from a human donor in a cohort sampled during active COVID-19. Each CDR3 is given with its conserved first and last residue. A D gene is named only where the DNA matches it firmly. Size is omitted from some rows. Given values are once, few, many or a class for expanded clones.

size | D | J | V | DNA | CDR3
once | TRBD2 | TRBJ2-1 | TRBV28 | TGTGCCAGCAGGCTAGCGGGAGAGGGAAGAGAGCAGTTCTTC | CASRLAGEGREQFF
NA | TRBD2 | TRBJ2-3 | TRBV5-1 | TGCGCCAGCGCTCCCGGACTAGCGGGACAGACAGATACGCAGTATTTT | CASAPGLAGQTDTQYF
NA | NA | TRBJ1-2 | TRBV7-3 | TGTGCCAGCGGCGAGACAGGAGGCTATGGCTACACCTTC | CASGETGGYGYTF
NA | TRBD1 | TRBJ2-6 | TRBV6-2/TRBV6-3 | TGTGCCAGCAGTTACCTCACGACGTGGGCAGGGGGCTCTGGGGCCAACGTCCTGACTTTC | CASSYLTTWAGGSGANVLTF
once | TRBD2 | TRBJ2-1 | TRBV4-1 | TGCGCCAGCAGCCGATCGGGGGGGAACTACAATGAGCAGTTCTTC | CASSRSGGNYNEQFF
medium-sized | NA | TRBJ2-1 | TRBV7-6 | TGTGCCAGCAGCTTCCCGGCTAGCCCGTACAATGAGCAGTTCTTC | CASSFPASPYNEQFF
once | TRBD1 | TRBJ2-7 | TRBV19 | TGTGCCAGTAGTACCCCGGGACAGGGGAAAGGGACCTACGAGCAGTACTTC | CASSTPGQGKGTYEQYF
NA | TRBD1 | TRBJ1-1 | TRBV12-5 | TGTGCTAGTGGTAGGGGGCGCGAAGGTGAAGCTTTCTTT | CASGRGREGEAFF
once | TRBD1 | TRBJ1-1 | TRBV3-1/TRBV3-2 | TGTGCCAGCGGTGGACGACAGGGGACGATCTCGGTGTGGTTTTACACTGAAGCTTTCTTT | CASGGRQGTISVWFYTEAFF
once | TRBD1 | TRBJ1-5 | TRBV3-1/TRBV3-2 | TGTGCCAGCAGCCGAGGGACAGATAGCAATCAGCCCCAGCATTTT | CASSRGTDSNQPQHF
few | NA | TRBJ1-2 | TRBV29-1 | TGCAGCGTTGAGTTCGGTCTTAACTATGGCTACACCTTC | CSVEFGLNYGYTF
NA | TRBD2 | TRBJ2-1 | TRBV27 | TGTGCCAGCACCCTACGGGCTAGCGGGAGGAGCTCCTACAATGAGCAGTTCTTC | CASTLRASGRSSYNEQFF
NA | NA | TRBJ2-1 | TRBV2 | TGTGCCAGCAGCCCCGGTGCAAGCGGCAATGAGCAGTTCTTC | CASSPGASGNEQFF
few | TRBD2 | TRBJ2-5 | TRBV11-2 | TGTGCCAGCAGCTCGCCCGGGACTAGCATTGATGGGACCCAGTACTTC | CASSSPGTSIDGTQYF
NA | TRBD2 | TRBJ2-7 | TRBV6-5 | TGTGCCAGCGTAGAACTAGCGGGAGGGCCCTACGAGCAGTACTTC | CASVELAGGPYEQYF
once | TRBD1 | TRBJ2-7 | TRBV27 | TGTGCCAGCAGTTTATCCTGGGACAGGGCCTACGAGCAGTACTTC | CASSLSWDRAYEQYF
NA | NA | TRBJ1-2 | TRBV3-1/TRBV3-2 | TGTGCCAGCAGCCGGACCGACAGGAAGGGTTGTCGGGGCTACACCTTC | CASSRTDRKGCRGYTF
NA | NA | TRBJ2-3 | TRBV11-3 | TGTGCCAGCAGCTTCTCGGGTAGCCGTGCTAGCACAGATACGCAGTATTTT | CASSFSGSRASTDTQYF
NA | NA | TRBJ2-3 | TRBV7-7 | TGTGCTAGCAGCTTAGGGACCGCGCAAACCGGGAAGCAGTATTTT | CASSLGTAQTGKQYF
NA | TRBD1 | TRBJ2-2 | TRBV24-1 | TGTGCCACCAGTGACCGGACAGGGTCGGGCACCGGGGAGCTGTTTTTT | CATSDRTGSGTGELFF
NA | TRBD1 | TRBJ1-2 | TRBV3-1/TRBV3-2 | TGTGCCAGCAGCCCCACAGGGGTTTCCAACTATGGCTACACCTTC | CASSPTGVSNYGYTF
NA | TRBD1 | TRBJ2-7 | TRBV27 | TGTGCCAGCAGTACCCCGATGACAGGGAGCTACGAGCAGTACTTC | CASSTPMTGSYEQYF
NA | NA | TRBJ2-3 | TRBV28 | TGTGCCAGCAGTTTACCCATCAGCACAGATACGCAGTATTTT | CASSLPISTDTQYF
few | NA | TRBJ2-1 | TRBV11-3 | TGTGCCAGCAGCTTAGTCGGTTCCTACAATGAGCAGTTCTTC | CASSLVGSYNEQFF
NA | NA | TRBJ2-1 | TRBV5-1 | TGCGCCAGCAGCTTGGCCCTCGACAATGAGCAGTTCTTC | CASSLALDNEQFF
NA | NA | TRBJ1-5 | TRBV4-3 | TGCGCCAGCAGCCAGACATACAGGGCCAATCAGCCCCAGCATTTT | CASSQTYRANQPQHF
once | TRBD2 | TRBJ2-1 | TRBV5-4 | TGTGCCAGCACCAGCGGGACCCTCTCCTACAATGAGCAGTTCTTC | CASTSGTLSYNEQFF
NA | TRBD1 | TRBJ1-6 | TRBV18 | TGTGCCAGCTCACCGACAGGGGACAATTCACCCCTCCACTTT | CASSPTGDNSPLHF
many | NA | TRBJ2-3 | TRBV5-1 | TGCGCCAGCAGCAGAGGGCAACCGCCGGCGGATACGCAGTATTTT | CASSRGQPPADTQYF
NA | TRBD1 | TRBJ1-2 | TRBV5-6 | TGTGCCAGCAGCTTGAAGTTCTGGGGGACAGGGACAGGAAACTATGGCTACACCTTC | CASSLKFWGTGTGNYGYTF
NA | NA | TRBJ2-7 | TRBV5-4 | TGTGCCAGCAGCTCGGACACTTACGAGCAGTACTTC | CASSSDTYEQYF
NA | TRBD1 | TRBJ1-1 | TRBV9 | TGTGCCAGCAGCCAGGGGGCGCTCGGAGACACTGAAGCTTTCTTT | CASSQGALGDTEAFF
NA | NA | TRBJ1-5 | TRBV27 | TGTGCCAGTTCCCTCCGGGCCGGGGACAATCAGCCCCAGCATTTT | CASSLRAGDNQPQHF
few | TRBD1 | TRBJ1-1 | TRBV27 | TGTGCCAGCAGCCTTGACAGGGGGGGCATGGGGGAAGCTTTCTTT | CASSLDRGGMGEAFF
NA | NA | TRBJ1-3 | TRBV3-1/TRBV3-2 | TGTGCCAGCAGCCAAGGACTGGTCACGGGAAACACCATATATTTT | CASSQGLVTGNTIYF
NA | TRBD2 | TRBJ2-1 | TRBV9 | TGTGCCAGCAGCGGTCGAGCGGGAGGGTGGAATGAGCAGTTCTTC | CASSGRAGGWNEQFF
few | TRBD2 | TRBJ2-1 | TRBV7-9 | TGTGCCAGCAGCTTCGCCCTAGCGGGAGCGGGCAGTAATGAGCAGTTCTTC | CASSFALAGAGSNEQFF
NA | TRBD1 | TRBJ2-2 | TRBV24-1 | TGTGCCACCAGTGACTCGGGACAGGGGTTACCCGGGGAGCTGTTTTTT | CATSDSGQGLPGELFF
NA | TRBD2 | TRBJ2-7 | TRBV4-2 | TGTGCCAGCTCCCAAACCGGGACTAGCTCCTACGAGCAGTACTTC | CASSQTGTSSYEQYF
NA | TRBD2 | TRBJ2-7 | TRBV12-3/TRBV12-4 | TGTGCCAGCAGTCTAGCGGGAGCCTACGAGCAGTACTTC | CASSLAGAYEQYF
NA | TRBD1 | TRBJ1-6 | TRBV7-2 | TGTGCCAGCAGCCTTGGGACAGCAAATTCACCCCTCCACTTT | CASSLGTANSPLHF
NA | NA | TRBJ1-1 | TRBV7-9 | TGTGCCAGCAGCCCTCGGACTAGAACCACTGAAGCTTTCTTT | CASSPRTRTTEAFF
NA | NA | TRBJ2-7 | TRBV7-9 | TGTGCCAGCAGCTCCTCCTCTGTCCACGAGCAGTACTTC | CASSSSSVHEQYF
NA | TRBD1 | TRBJ2-7 | TRBV28 | TGTGCCAGCAGTAAACAGGGGGCCTACGAGCAGTACTTC | CASSKQGAYEQYF